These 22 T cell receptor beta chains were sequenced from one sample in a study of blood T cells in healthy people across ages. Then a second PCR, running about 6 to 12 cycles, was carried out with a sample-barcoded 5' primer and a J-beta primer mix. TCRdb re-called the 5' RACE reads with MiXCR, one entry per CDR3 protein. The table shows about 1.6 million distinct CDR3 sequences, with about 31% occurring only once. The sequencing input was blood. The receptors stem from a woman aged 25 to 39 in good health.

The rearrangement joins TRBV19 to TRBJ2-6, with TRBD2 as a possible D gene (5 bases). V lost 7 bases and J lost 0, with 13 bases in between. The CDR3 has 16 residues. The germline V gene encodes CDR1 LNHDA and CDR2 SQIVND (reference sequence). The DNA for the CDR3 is TGTGCCAGTAATCGAGGGTTGGACTCTGGGGCCAACGTCCTGACTTTC. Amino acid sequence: CASNRGLDSGANVLTF.

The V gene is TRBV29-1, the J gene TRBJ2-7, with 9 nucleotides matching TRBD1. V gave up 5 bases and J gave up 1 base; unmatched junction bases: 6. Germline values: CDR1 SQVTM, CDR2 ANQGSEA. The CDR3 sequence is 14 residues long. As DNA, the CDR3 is TGCAGCGTTCTGGCCGGGACAGGGTCCTACGAGCAGTACTTC. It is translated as CSVLAGTGSYEQYF.

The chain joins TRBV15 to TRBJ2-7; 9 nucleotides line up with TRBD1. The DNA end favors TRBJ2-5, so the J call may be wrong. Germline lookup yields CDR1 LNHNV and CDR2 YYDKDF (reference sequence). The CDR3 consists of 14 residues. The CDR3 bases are TGTGCCACCAGCGCCGGGGACAGGGAAGAGACCCAGTACTTC. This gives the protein CATSAGDREETQYF.

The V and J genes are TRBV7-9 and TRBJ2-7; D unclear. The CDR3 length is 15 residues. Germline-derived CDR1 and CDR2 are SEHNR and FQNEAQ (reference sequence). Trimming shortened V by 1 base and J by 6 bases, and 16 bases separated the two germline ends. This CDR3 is CASSLGWSLNSEQYF. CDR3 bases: TGTGCCAGCAGCTTAGGATGGTCTTTGAACAGCGAGCAGTACTTC.

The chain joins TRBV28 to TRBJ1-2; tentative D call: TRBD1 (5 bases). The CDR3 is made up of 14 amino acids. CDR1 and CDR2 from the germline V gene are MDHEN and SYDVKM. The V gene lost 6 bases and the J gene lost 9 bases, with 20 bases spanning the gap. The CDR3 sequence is CASRPWGLDVSYTF. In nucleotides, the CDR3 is TGTGCCAGCAGGCCCTGGGGGTTGGATGTTAGCTACACCTTC.

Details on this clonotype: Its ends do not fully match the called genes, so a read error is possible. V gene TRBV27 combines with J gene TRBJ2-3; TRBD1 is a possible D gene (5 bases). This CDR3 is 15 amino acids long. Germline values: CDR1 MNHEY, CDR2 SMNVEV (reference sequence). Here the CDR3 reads CASSTRQGGSDMQYF. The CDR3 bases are TGTGCCAGCAGTACCCGGCAGGGTGGGTCAGATATGCAGTATTTT.

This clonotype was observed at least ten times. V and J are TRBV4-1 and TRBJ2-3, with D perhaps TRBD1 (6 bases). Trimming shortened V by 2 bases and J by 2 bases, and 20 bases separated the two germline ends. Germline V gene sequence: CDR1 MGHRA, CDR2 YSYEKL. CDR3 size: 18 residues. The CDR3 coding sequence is TGCGCCAGCAGCCAACCGACGGACAGAAAGGGGATCACAGATACGCAGTATTTT. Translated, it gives CASSQPTDRKGITDTQYF.

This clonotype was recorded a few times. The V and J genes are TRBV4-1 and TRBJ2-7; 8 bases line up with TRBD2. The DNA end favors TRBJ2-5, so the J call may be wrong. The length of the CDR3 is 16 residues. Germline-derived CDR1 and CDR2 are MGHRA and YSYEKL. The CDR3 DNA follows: TGCGCCAGCACTTGGACGAGCGGGGGAGCGGGAGAGACCCAGTACTTC. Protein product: CASTWTSGGAGETQYF.

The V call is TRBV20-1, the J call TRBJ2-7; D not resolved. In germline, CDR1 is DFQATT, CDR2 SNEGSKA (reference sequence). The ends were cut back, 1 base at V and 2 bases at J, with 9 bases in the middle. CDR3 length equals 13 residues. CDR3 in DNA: TGCAGTGCTAGAGCTCCCCGAGCCTACGAGCAGTACTTC. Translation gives CSARAPRAYEQYF.

The CDR3 reads CASSYRDSMNTEAFF. CDR3 DNA: TGTGCCAGCAGCTACAGGGACTCGATGAACACTGAAGCTTTCTTT. The genes are TRBV5-5 and TRBJ1-1, with a tentative D call TRBD1 (6 bases). V lost 3 bases and J 0 bases, leaving 12 bases between the germline ends. From germline, CDR1 is SGHKS and CDR2 YYEKEE (reference sequence). The CDR3 totals 15 residues.

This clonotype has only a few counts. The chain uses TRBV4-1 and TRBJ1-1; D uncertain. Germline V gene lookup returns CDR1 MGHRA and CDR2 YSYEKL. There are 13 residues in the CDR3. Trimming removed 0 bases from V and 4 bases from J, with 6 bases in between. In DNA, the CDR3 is TGCGCCAGCAGCCAAGAGGTCTCCACTGAAGCTTTCTTT. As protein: CASSQEVSTEAFF.

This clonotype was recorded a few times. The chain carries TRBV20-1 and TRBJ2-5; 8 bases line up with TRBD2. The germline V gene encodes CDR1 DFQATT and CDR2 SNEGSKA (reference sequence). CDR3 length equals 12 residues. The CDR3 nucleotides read TGCGCGGAGCGGGGGCCAGGGGAGACCCAGTACTTC. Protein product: CAERGPGETQYF.

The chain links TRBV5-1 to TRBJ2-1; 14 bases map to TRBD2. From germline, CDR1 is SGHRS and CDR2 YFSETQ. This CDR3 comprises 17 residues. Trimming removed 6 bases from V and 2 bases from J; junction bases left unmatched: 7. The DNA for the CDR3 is TGCGCCAGCAAACCTCGACTAGCGGGGGGGCCCTACAATGAGCAGTTCTTC. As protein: CASKPRLAGGPYNEQFF.

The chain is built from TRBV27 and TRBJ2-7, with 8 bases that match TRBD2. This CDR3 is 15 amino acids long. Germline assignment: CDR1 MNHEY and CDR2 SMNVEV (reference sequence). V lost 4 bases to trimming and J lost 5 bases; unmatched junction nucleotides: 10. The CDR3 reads CASSSTGLAYHEQYF. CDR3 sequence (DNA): TGTGCCAGCAGTTCAACCGGACTAGCTTATCACGAGCAGTACTTC.

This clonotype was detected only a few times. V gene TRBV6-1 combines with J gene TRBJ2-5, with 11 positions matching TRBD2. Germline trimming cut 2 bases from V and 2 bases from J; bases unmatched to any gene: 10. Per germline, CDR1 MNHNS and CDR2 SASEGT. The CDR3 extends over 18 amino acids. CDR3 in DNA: TGTGCCAGCAGTGAATGGGGGATGGGACTAGCGGCACAAGAGACCCAGTACTTC. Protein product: CASSEWGMGLAAQETQYF.

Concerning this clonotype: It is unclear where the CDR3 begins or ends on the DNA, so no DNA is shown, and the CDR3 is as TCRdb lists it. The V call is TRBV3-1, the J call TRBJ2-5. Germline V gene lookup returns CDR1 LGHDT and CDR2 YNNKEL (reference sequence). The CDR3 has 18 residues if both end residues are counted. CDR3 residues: CASSIYLCSVAEGETQYF.

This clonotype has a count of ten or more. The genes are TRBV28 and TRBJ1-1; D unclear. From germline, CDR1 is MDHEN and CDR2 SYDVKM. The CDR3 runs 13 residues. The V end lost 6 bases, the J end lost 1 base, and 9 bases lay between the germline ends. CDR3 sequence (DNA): TGTGCCAGCAGCTTAAAATGGAACACTGAAGCTTTCTTT. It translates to CASSLKWNTEAFF.

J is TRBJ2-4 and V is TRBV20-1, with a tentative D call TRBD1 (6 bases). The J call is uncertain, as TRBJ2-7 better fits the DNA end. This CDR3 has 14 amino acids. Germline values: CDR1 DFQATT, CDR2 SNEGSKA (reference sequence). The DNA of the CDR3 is TGCAGTGCAAAGAAGAGGACAGAGTGGTACGAGCAGTACTTC. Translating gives CSAKKRTEWYEQYF.

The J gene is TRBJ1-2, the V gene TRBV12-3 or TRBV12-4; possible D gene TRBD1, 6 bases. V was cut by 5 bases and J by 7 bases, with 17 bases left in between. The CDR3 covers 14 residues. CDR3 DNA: TGTGCCAGCAGTCCCCAACAGGGTCTGCGTGGCTACACCTTC. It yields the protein CASSPQQGLRGYTF.

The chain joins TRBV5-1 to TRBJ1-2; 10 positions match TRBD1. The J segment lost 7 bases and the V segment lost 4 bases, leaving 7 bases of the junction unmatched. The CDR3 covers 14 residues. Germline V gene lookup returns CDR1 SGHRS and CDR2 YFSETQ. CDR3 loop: CASSVGQGGPGYTF. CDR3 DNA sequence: TGCGCCAGCAGCGTCGGACAGGGGGGACCTGGCTACACCTTC.

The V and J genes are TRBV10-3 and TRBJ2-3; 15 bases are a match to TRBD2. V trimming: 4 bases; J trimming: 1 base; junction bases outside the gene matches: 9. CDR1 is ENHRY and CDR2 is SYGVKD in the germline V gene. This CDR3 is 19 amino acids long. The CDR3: CAISGKRTSGGAGTDTQYF. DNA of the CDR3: TGTGCCATCAGTGGGAAAAGGACTAGCGGGGGGGCCGGCACAGATACGCAGTATTTT.

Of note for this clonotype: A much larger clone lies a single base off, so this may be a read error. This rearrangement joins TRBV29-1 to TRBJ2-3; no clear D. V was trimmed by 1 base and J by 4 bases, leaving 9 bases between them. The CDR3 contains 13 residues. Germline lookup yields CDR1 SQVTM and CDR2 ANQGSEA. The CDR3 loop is CSVEARNPDTQYF. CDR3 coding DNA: TGCAGCGTTGAAGCCCGGAACCCAGATACGCAGTATTTT.